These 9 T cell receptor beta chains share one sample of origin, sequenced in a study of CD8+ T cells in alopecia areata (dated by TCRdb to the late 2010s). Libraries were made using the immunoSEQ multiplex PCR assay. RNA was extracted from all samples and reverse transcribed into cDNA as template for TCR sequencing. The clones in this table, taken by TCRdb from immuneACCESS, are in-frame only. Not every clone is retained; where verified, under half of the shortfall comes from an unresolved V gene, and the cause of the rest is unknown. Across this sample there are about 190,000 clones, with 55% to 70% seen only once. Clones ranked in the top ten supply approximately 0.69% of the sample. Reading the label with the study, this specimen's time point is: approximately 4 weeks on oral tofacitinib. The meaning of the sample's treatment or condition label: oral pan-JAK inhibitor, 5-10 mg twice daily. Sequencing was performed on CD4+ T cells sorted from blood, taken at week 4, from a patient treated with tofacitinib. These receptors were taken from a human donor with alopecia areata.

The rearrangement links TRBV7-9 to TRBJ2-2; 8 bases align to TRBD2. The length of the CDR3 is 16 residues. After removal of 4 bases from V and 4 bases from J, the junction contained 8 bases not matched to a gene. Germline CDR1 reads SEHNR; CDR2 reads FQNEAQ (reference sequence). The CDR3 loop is CASSSRGGPVTGELFF. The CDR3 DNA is TGTGCCAGCAGCTCCCGGGGGGGGCCAGTCACCGGGGAGCTGTTTTTT.

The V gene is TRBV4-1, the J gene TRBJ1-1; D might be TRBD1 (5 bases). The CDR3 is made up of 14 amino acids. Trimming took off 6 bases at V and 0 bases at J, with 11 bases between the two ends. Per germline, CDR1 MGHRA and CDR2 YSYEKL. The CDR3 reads CASRGRTVNTEAFF. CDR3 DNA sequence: TGCGCCAGCAGGGGACGGACCGTGAACACTGAAGCTTTCTTT.

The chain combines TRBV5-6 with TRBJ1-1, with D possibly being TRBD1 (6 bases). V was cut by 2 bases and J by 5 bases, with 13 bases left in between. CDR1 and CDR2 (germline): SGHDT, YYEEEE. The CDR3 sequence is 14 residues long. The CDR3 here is CASSFGGERTEAFF. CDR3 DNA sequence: TGTGCCAGCAGCTTCGGGGGCGAGAGGACTGAAGCTTTCTTT. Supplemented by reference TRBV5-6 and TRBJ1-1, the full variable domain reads DAGVTQSPTHLIKTRGQQVTLRCSPKSGHDTVSWYQQALGQGPQFIFQYYEEEERQRGNFPDRFSGHQFPNYSSELNVNALLLGDSALYLCASSFGGERTEAFFGQGTRLTVV.

The CDR3 region has the DNA TGTGCCTGGAGTCCTACTAGCGGGAGGGAGCAGTTCTTC. Protein: CAWSPTSGREQFF. V is TRBV30 and J is TRBJ2-1, with 12 bases that match TRBD2. Unmatched junction bases numbered 3, after V lost 2 bases and J lost 10 bases. CDR3 size: 13 residues. Germline V gives CDR1 GTSNPN, CDR2 SVGIG (reference sequence).

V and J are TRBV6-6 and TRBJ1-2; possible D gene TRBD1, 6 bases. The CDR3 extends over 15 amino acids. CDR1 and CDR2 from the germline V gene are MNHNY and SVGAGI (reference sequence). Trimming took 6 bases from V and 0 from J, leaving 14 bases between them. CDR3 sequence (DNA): TGTGCCAGCAGATCTCGGGACACCTCTAACTATGGCTACACCTTC. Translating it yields CASRSRDTSNYGYTF.

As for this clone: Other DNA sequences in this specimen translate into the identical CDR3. The CDR3 bases are TGCGCCAGCAGCCCTGGGCCCTATGGCTACACCTTC. It translates to CASSPGPYGYTF. The chain couples TRBV4-1 to TRBJ1-2; D uncertain. The CDR3 spans 12 residues. Trimming took 4 bases from V and 4 from J, leaving 7 bases between them. CDR1 is MGHRA, CDR2 YSYEKL, per germline.

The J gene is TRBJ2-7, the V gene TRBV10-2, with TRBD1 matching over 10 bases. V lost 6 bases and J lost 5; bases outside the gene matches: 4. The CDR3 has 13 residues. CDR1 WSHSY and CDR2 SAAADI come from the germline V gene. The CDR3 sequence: CASRGQGRNEQYF. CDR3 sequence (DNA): TGCGCCAGCAGGGGACAGGGGAGGAACGAGCAGTACTTC.

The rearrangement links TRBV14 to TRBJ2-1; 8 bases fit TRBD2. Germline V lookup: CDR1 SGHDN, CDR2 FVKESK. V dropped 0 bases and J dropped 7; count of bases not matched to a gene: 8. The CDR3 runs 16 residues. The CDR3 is CASSQDFGRAENEQFF. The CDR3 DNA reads TGTGCCAGCAGCCAAGACTTCGGGAGGGCCGAGAATGAGCAGTTCTTC.

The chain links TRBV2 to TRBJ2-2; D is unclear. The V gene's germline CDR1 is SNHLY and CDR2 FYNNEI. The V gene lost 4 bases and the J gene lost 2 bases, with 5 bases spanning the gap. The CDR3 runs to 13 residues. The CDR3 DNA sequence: TGTGCCAGCAGTGCGGACAACACCGGGGAGCTGTTTTTT. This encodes CASSADNTGELFF.